The rows below give T cell receptor beta chains drawn from one sample of a study of blood T cell repertoires in COVID-19. Assay: immunoSEQ multiplex PCR; the TCRdb copy retains only in-frame clones and omits some. The repertoire holds 350,000 to 450,000 clones, with roughly 90% as singletons. The specimen sequenced was peripheral blood. The receptors were gathered from a man aged 35 to 55 with acute or convalescent COVID-19. CDR3s include the opening cysteine and the closing phenylalanine or tryptophan. The D gene is left open where the match is weak. Some rows mark clone size as missing; the rest say once, few, many or name a class of expanded clone.

>-|TRBV18|TRBJ2-7|TRBD1
TGTGCCAGCTCAGCCGGGACAGGGAGCTCCTACGAGCAGTACTTC
CASSAGTGSSYEQYF
>-|TRBV2|TRBJ1-1|-
TGTGCCAGCAGGGAGGCGGAGGTGTTCGGCACTGAAGCTTTCTTT
CASREAEVFGTEAFF
>once|TRBV30|TRBJ2-7|-
TGTGCCTGGAGTCCCCTCCAGGGAACCGAGCAGTACTTC
CAWSPLQGTEQYF
>-|TRBV6-1|TRBJ1-5|-
TGTGCCAGCAGTGACCCTGGACAGTACCAGCCCCAGCATTTT
CASSDPGQYQPQHF
>once|TRBV28|TRBJ2-7|-
TGTGCCAGCAGTTTAGGAATCCAGGGATACGAGCAGTACTTC
CASSLGIQGYEQYF
>few|TRBV19|TRBJ1-2|-
TGTGCCAGTAGTATGTCGGCAGGGCTTAACTATGGCTACACCTTC
CASSMSAGLNYGYTF
>once|TRBV30|TRBJ1-1|-
TGTGCCTGGAGTGTCTGGCTGAACACTGAAGCTTTCTTT
CAWSVWLNTEAFF
>-|TRBV7-3|TRBJ2-6|TRBD1
TGTGCCAGCAGCTTAGCAGGGACAGGGTTCGGAGGGGCCAACGTCCTGACTTTC
CASSLAGTGFGGANVLTF
>once|TRBV15|TRBJ2-7|TRBD1
TGTGCCACCGGACAGGGGGCTTACGAGCAGTACTTC
CATGQGAYEQYF
>-|TRBV3-1/TRBV3-2|TRBJ1-1|-
TGTGCCAGCAGCTTCTTTAAGGGAGCTGAAGCTTTCTTT
CASSFFKGAEAFF
>-|TRBV28|TRBJ1-1|-
TGTGCCAGCAGTTTATCTACAGGGTATTTTGCTGAAGCTTTCTTT
CASSLSTGYFAEAFF
>-|TRBV21-1|TRBJ1-2|-
TGTGCCAGCAGCCTTGGTACCGTAGATTGGAGGGCCTATGGCTACACCTTC
CASSLGTVDWRAYGYTF
>-|TRBV4-2|TRBJ2-7|-
TGTGCCAGCAGCCAAGGGACTGGAAGCTCCTACGAGCAGTACTTC
CASSQGTGSSYEQYF
>-|TRBV6-2/TRBV6-3|TRBJ1-5|TRBD1
TGTGCCAGCAGTTACGAGGCTACAGGGGATCAGCCCCAGCATTTT
CASSYEATGDQPQHF
>-|TRBV4-3|TRBJ1-2|TRBD1
TGCGCCAGCAGCCCCAGCCAGGGACAGGGGGCGTGGAACTATGGCTACACCTTC
CASSPSQGQGAWNYGYTF
>-|TRBV11-3|TRBJ2-5|TRBD2
TGTGCCAGCAGCTCGGGGGGGTCCCCCCAAGAGACCCAGTACTTC
CASSSGGSPQETQYF
>-|TRBV3-1/TRBV3-2|TRBJ2-7|-
TGTGCCAGCAGCCAAGGGGCAGGGACCTACGAGCAGTACTTC
CASSQGAGTYEQYF
>-|TRBV19|TRBJ1-1|-
TGTGCCAGTAGTGCTTGGAGCGGTGAAGCTTTCTTT
CASSAWSGEAFF
>-|TRBV30|TRBJ1-3|-
TGTGCCTGGAGTGTCGGGACAACGGGATCTGGAAACACCATATATTTT
CAWSVGTTGSGNTIYF
>many|TRBV7-2|TRBJ1-1|TRBD1
TGTGCCAGCACCGGACAGGGGGCGAACACTGAAGCTTTCTTT
CASTGQGANTEAFF
>once|TRBV19|TRBJ1-2|TRBD1
TGTGCCAGTAGTATGATTACCGGGACAGGGGGCGACGGCTACACCTTC
CASSMITGTGGDGYTF
>-|TRBV5-1|TRBJ1-5|-
TGCGCCAGCAGCCCGTCGGGGGATCAGCCCCAGCATTTT
CASSPSGDQPQHF
>few|TRBV7-2|TRBJ2-1|-
TGTGCCAGCAGCTCAACGGGACTCGCGACGAAGGAGCAGTTCTTC
CASSSTGLATKEQFF
>-|TRBV19|TRBJ2-7|-
TGTGCCAGTAGTCTCCGGACAGCCCGAGGAGCCTACGAGCAGTACTTC
CASSLRTARGAYEQYF
>-|TRBV5-4|TRBJ2-1|-
TGTGCCAGCAGCCCAGACAGGAGCTCCTACAATGAGCAGTTCTTC
CASSPDRSSYNEQFF
>-|TRBV24-1|TRBJ2-5|-
TGTGCCACCAGTGATTTTAACGCGCGGGACAGCAAATCAGGGACCCAGTACTTC
CATSDFNARDSKSGTQYF
>-|TRBV29-1|TRBJ2-7|-
TGCAGCGTTTCGGGCGGGGAAACCTACGAGCAGTACTTC
CSVSGGETYEQYF
>-|TRBV5-6|TRBJ2-7|TRBD2
TGTGCCAGCAGCTCGGAAACGACCGGGACTAGGTCCTACGAGCAGTACTTC
CASSSETTGTRSYEQYF
>-|TRBV29-1|TRBJ2-3|TRBD2
TGCAGCGTCGGCATAGGACTAGCGGGAGCGAATACGCAGTATTTT
CSVGIGLAGANTQYF
>-|TRBV5-1|TRBJ2-7|-
TGCGCCAGCAGCAGGCGGACGACGGACAGCTACACCTACGAGCAGTACTTC
CASSRRTTDSYTYEQYF
>-|TRBV7-2|TRBJ1-1|-
TGTGCCAGCAGTTCCATTCAGGGGTTCACTGAAGCTTTCTTT
CASSSIQGFTEAFF
>few|TRBV4-2|TRBJ2-2|TRBD2
TGTGCCAGCAGCCAAGGGGGCGGGGGGCTCAACACCGGGGAGCTGTTTTTT
CASSQGGGGLNTGELFF
>once|TRBV19|TRBJ1-5|TRBD1
TGTGCCAGTAGTCCCGGACAGGGGGGAGCTCAGCCCCAGCATTTT
CASSPGQGGAQPQHF
>-|TRBV27|TRBJ1-5|TRBD1
TGTGCCAGCAGTTTCCCCAGGCCGACAGGGGGAAAAAGCAATCAGCCCCAGCATTTT
CASSFPRPTGGKSNQPQHF
>-|TRBV10-1|TRBJ2-2|TRBD2
TGCGCCAGCAGGCTTACTAGCGCCGGGGAGCTGTTTTTT
CASRLTSAGELFF
>-|TRBV7-9|TRBJ2-3|-
TGTGCCAGCGGACTACAGCGCACAGATACGCAGTATTTT
CASGLQRTDTQYF
>-|TRBV3-1/TRBV3-2|TRBJ2-5|TRBD2
TGTGCCAGCAGCCGCGGACTAGCGGAAAGGGAGACCCAGTACTTC
CASSRGLAERETQYF
>-|TRBV19|TRBJ1-5|-
TGTGCCACACAAGACAGGAGAAATCAGCCCCAGCATTTT
CATQDRRNQPQHF
>once|TRBV9|TRBJ1-1|-
TGTGCCAGCAGCGTAGACGGCGGGGGCACTGAAGCTTTCTTT
CASSVDGGGTEAFF
>-|TRBV12-5|TRBJ2-1|-
TGTGCTAGTGGTTGGCAGAGGGATGAGCAGTTCTTC
CASGWQRDEQFF
>-|TRBV2|TRBJ1-1|TRBD1
TGTGCCAGCAGTCCCGGAGGACAGGGGTTTCGTGAAGCTTTCTTT
CASSPGGQGFREAFF
>-|TRBV15|TRBJ1-4|-
TGTGCCACCAGCAGAGTCGCGACAGTGGGTTTTGAAAAACTGTTTTTT
CATSRVATVGFEKLFF